The 2 T cell receptor beta chains listed next were all sequenced from one sample in a study of CD8+ T cells in alopecia areata. RNA was extracted and reverse transcribed into cDNA as the sequencing template. TCRdb's copy holds only in-frame clones and misses some; the assay was immunoSEQ multiplex PCR. The table shows around 100,000 clones, with around 47% occurring only once. As for treatment: oral pan-JAK inhibitor, 5-10 mg twice daily. This material consisted of CD8+ T cells sorted from blood, taken at week 24, from a patient treated with tofacitinib. These receptors all stem from a human donor with alopecia areata.

V usage is TRBV30 and J usage is TRBJ1-1; no clear D. V dropped 4 bases and J dropped 1 base, with 7 bases sitting between them. The CDR3 is 12 residues long. Per the germline V gene, CDR1 is GTSNPN and CDR2 is SVGIG (reference sequence). CDR3 residues: CAWIRRNTEAFF. CDR3 coding DNA: TGTGCCTGGATCAGGAGGAACACTGAAGCTTTCTTT.

This clone was recorded many times. The chain has TRBV11-2 and TRBJ1-2, with D unclear. V dropped 7 bases and J dropped 7 bases, with 10 bases sitting between them. The CDR3 contains 11 residues. CDR1 is SGHAT, CDR2 FQNNGV, per germline. The CDR3 sequence: CASNWGAGYTF. CDR3 DNA sequence: TGTGCCAGCAACTGGGGAGCTGGCTACACCTTC.